This T cell receptor (beta chain) appears in the sequencing data of a study of cytomegalovirus exposure and HLA in healthy donors. The CDR3 is made up of 13 amino acids. Germline V gives CDR1 MNHEY, CDR2 SMNVEV (reference sequence). The V end lost 5 bases, the J end lost 8 bases, and 15 bases lay between the germline ends. PCR primers comprised 60 Vbeta and 13 Jbeta primers. Sequencing was performed with immunoSEQ multiplex PCR; in TCRdb, only in-frame clones are kept and a portion is missing. Of fewer than 150,000 clones in the sample, 70% to 85% are singletons; the top ten hold more than 4%. The chain links TRBV27 to TRBJ1-2; D is possibly TRBD1 (6 bases). This TCR was recovered from a man aged 35 to 55 in good health and CMV-seropositive. Source material: PBMCs. The CDR3 sequence: CASSPQGPRGYTF. The CDR3 coding sequence is TGTGCCAGCAGTCCACAGGGCCCTAGGGGCTACACCTTC.